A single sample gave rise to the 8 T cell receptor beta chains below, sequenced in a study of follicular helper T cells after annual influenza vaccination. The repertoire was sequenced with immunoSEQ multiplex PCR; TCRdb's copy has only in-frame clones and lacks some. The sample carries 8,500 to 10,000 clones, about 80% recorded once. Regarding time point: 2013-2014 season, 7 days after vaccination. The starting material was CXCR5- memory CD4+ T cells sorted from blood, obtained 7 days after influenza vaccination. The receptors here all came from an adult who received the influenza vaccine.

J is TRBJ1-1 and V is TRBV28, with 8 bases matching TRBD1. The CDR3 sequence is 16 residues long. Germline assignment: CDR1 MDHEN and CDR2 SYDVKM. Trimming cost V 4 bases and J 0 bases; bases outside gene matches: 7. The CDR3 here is CASSYGQGRMNTEAFF. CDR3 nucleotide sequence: TGTGCCAGCAGTTACGGACAGGGACGAATGAACACTGAAGCTTTCTTT.

This chain's CDR3 is CASSTLHTQYF. CDR3 coding DNA: TGTGCCAGCAGTACTCTGCATACGCAGTATTTT. The chain joins TRBV6-5 to TRBJ2-3; no firm D call. Germline V gene lookup returns CDR1 MNHEY and CDR2 SVGAGI. This CDR3 region has 11 residues. The ends were cut back, 5 bases at V and 7 bases at J, with 7 bases in the middle.

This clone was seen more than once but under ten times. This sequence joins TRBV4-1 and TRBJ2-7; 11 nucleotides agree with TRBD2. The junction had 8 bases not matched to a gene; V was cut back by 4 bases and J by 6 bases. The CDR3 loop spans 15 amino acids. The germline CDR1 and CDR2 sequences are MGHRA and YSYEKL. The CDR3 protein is CASSPQLAGESEQYF. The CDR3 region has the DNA TGCGCCAGCAGCCCGCAACTAGCGGGAGAATCCGAGCAGTACTTC.

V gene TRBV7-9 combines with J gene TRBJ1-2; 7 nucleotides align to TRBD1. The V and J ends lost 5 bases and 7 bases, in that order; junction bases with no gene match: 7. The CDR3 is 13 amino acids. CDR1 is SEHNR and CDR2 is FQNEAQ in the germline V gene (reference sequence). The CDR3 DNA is TGTGCCAGCAGCCCACAGGGGAGCGGTGGCTACACCTTC. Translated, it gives CASSPQGSGGYTF.

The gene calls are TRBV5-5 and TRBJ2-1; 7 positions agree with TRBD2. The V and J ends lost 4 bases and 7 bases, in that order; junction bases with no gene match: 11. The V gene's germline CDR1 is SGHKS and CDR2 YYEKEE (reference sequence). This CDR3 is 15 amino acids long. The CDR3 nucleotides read TGTGCCAGCAGCCGGACTAGGGGTGTGGGGAATGAGCAGTTCTTC. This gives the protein CASSRTRGVGNEQFF.

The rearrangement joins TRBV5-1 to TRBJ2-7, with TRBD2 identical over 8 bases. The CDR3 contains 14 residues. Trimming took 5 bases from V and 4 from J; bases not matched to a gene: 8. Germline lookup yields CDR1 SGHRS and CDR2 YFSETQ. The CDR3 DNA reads TGCGCCAGCAGGGTAAGCGGGAGTGAGTACGAGCAGTACTTC. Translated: CASRVSGSEYEQYF.

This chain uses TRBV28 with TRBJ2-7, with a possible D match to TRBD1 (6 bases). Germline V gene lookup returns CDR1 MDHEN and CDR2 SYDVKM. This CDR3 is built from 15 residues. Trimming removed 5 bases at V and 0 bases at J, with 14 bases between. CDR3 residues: CASSRPGQRSYEQYF. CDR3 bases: TGTGCCAGCAGTCGACCGGGACAACGCTCCTACGAGCAGTACTTC.

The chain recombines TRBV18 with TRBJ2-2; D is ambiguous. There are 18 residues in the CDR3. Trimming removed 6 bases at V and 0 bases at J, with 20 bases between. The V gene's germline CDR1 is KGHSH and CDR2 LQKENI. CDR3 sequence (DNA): TGTGCCAGCTCTCCAGCCGGGTCAGGTCTACCGAACACCGGGGAGCTGTTTTTT. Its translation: CASSPAGSGLPNTGELFF.